This T cell receptor beta chain is drawn from a study of T cells expressing NK-cell markers. TCRdb reprocessed the 5' RACE reads; each CDR3 protein has one entry and no DNA is given. Recorded here are about 460,000 distinct CDR3 sequences; the top ten clones represent roughly 1.4%. The CDR3 runs to 15 residues. The germline V gene encodes CDR1 SGHKS and CDR2 YYEKEE (reference sequence). Sequenced material: blood T cells: a sorted CD56 or NKG2C T cell subset, CD4+ or CD8+ T cells, or bulk PBMC T cells (not recorded which). This chain joins TRBV5-5 and TRBJ2-7; TCRdb's D call, TRBD1, is unchecked because there is no DNA. The clonotype originates from a woman in her fifties or sixties in good health. This CDR3 is CASSFRDRGRGEQYF.